This T cell receptor beta chain was retrieved from a study of response to subunit inactivated influenza vaccine (dated by TCRdb to 2016 to 2019). At the level of the whole study: The study used deep quantitative T cell receptor repertoire profiling to track responses to a trivalent subunit inactivated influenza vaccine.

Study-wide findings and limitations: The authors suggested that each seasonal influenza vaccination may recruit only a limited number of new T cells.

The germline V gene (reference sequence) provides CDR1 DFQATT and CDR2 SNEGSKA. From the cysteine up to the phenylalanine, the CDR3 has a length of 17 residues. Of the read, only the CDR3 DNA is kept; its 51 bases are in frame from base 1. Ends trimmed: V by 0 bases, J by 3 bases; bases unmatched to a gene: 13. Ten or more counts support this clonotype. The antigen it recognizes is unknown. No per-base quality is available; no much larger clone lies one base away. The library was produced with RT-PCR. Sequenced using an Illumina HiSeq 2500. Starting from the raw public reads, TCRdb applied fastp trimming at Q25, assembled clones with MiXCR and retained in-frame beta chains. Identical CDR3 protein sequences are pooled into one entry, listed with their most common genes and DNA. Counted in this sample were approximately 520,000 distinct CDR3 sequences; approximately 15% of them appeared once. Of the sample, approximately 3% is held by the ten largest clones.

This receptor was obtained from a man between 50 and 69 years old who received an inactivated influenza vaccine. Donor details come from another sample of the same person, matched by shared clones. This specimen was CD4+ T cells sorted from PBMCs, taken about 23 months after vaccination. The sequence links TRBV20-1 to TRBJ2-7, and 8 bases in between align with TRBD2. The CDR3 protein sequence reads: CSARDRRLVAGGYEQYF. The bases are TGCAGTGCTAGAGATCGTCGACTGGTGGCGGGAGGCTACGAGCAGTACTTC.